This T cell receptor beta chain was identified during a study of human T cells and chemical hapten exposure. Study-wide points: The number of TCRs above 1 in 1000 frequency did not change after DPC sensitization.

CDR3 length: 13 residues. V was shortened by 2 bases and J by 11 bases, with 14 bases between the two germline ends. Per germline, CDR1 SGHNT and CDR2 YYREEE (reference sequence). The time point is: pre-sensitization, week 0. The treatment is: therapeutic diphenylcyclopropenone sensitization with weekly scalp DPC. Remarks on this clonotype: Its specificity is unknown.

In the original processing: A per-sample median of approximately 87,000 TCRs was observed, with counts ranging from roughly 20,000 to 700,000. One entry per CDR3 protein results from TCRdb running MiXCR on the RACE reads. For this entry, the V and J calls and clone size follow TCRdb and not the study's own pipeline. The sample contains about 270,000 distinct CDR3 sequences, roughly 7.7% of which appear only once. The source of this sequence is a man younger than 35 with alopecia areata. Some clones in this sample may be carry-over from other donors' samples. Specimen: whole blood, collected in connection with sensitization to the hapten diphenylcyclopropenone (DPC). This chain connects TRBV5-4 to TRBJ2-1; D remains ambiguous. CDR3 residues: CASSFDRPEKQFF. DNA for the CDR3: TGTGCCAGCAGCTTCGACCGGCCCGAGAAGCAGTTCTTC.